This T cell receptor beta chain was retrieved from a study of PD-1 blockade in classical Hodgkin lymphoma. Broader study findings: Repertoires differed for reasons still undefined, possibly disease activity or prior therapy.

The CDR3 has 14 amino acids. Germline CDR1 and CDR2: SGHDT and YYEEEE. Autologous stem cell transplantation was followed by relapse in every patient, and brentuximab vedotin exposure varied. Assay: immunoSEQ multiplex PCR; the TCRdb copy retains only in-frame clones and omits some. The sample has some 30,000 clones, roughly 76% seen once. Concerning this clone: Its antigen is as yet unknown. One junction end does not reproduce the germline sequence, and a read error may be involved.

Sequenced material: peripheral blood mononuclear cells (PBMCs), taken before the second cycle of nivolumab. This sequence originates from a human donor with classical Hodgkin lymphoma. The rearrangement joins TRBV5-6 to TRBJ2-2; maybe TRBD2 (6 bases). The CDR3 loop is CASNLGGTTGELFF. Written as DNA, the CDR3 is TGTGCCAGCAACTTGGGGGGTACGACCGGGGAGCTGTTTTTT.